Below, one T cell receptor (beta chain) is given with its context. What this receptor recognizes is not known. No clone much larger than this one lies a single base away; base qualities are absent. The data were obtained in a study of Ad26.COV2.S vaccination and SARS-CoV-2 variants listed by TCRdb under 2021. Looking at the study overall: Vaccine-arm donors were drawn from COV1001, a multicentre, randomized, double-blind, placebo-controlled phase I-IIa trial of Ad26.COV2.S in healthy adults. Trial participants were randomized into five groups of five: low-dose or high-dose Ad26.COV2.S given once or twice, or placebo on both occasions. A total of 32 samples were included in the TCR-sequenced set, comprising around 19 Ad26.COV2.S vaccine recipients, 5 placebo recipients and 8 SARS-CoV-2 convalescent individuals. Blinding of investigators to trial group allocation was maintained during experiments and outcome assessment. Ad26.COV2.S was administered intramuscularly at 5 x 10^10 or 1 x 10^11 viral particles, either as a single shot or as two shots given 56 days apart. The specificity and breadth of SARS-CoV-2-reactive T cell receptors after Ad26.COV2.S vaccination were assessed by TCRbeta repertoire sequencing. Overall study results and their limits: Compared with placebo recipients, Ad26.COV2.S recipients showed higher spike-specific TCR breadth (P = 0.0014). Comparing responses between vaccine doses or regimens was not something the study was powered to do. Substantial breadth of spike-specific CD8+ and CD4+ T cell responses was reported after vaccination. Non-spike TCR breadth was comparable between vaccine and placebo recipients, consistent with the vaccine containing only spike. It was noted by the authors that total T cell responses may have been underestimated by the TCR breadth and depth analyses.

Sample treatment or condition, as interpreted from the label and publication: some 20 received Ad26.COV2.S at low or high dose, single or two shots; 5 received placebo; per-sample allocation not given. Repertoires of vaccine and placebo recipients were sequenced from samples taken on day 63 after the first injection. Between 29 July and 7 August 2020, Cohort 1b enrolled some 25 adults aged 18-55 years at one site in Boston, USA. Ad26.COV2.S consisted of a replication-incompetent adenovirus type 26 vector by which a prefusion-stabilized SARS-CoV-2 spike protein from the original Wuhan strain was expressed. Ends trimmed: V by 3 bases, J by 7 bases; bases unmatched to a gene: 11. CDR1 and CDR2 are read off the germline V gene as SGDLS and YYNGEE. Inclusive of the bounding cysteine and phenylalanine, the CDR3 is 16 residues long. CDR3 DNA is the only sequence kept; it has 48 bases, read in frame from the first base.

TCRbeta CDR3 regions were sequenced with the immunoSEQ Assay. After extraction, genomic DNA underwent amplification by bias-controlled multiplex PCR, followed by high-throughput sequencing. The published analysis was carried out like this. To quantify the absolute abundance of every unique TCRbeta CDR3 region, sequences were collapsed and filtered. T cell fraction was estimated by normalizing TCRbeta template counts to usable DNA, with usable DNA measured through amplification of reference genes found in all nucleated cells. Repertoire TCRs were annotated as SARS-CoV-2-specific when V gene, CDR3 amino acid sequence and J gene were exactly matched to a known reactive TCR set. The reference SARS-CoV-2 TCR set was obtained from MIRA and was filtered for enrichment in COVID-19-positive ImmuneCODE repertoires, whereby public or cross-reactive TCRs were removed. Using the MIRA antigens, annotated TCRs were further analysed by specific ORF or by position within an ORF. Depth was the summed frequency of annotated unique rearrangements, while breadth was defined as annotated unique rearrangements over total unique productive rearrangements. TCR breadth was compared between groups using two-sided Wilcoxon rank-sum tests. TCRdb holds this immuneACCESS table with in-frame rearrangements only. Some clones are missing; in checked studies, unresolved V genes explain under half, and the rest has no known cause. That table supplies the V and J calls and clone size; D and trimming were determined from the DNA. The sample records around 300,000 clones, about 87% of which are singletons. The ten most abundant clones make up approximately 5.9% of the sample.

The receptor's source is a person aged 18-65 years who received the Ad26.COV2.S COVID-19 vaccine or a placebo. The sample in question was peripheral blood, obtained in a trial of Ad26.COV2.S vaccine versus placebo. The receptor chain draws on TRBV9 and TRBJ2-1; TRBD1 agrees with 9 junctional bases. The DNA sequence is TGTGCCAGCAGCGCTACCGAGACAGGGGGTATAAATGAGCAGTTCTTC. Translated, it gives CASSATETGGINEQFF.